This T cell receptor beta chain was found in a study of cytomegalovirus exposure and HLA in healthy donors. Study-wide results and caveats: There were some public TCRs occurring in many donors, but most TCR sequences were rare.

As to this clone: Antigen specificity is unknown.

The method was immunoSEQ multiplex PCR; TCRdb's version includes in-frame clones alone and lacks a portion of them. The sample has roughly 330,000 clones; roughly 87% are singletons. This CDR3 contains 14 residues. CDR1 GTSNPN and CDR2 SVGIG come from the germline V gene (reference sequence). V was cut by 3 bases and J by 0 bases, with 8 bases left in between. The TCR originated in a woman aged 25 to 39 in good health and CMV-seropositive. The chain couples TRBV30 to TRBJ2-2; D call uncertain. The sequenced sample was PBMCs. CDR3 DNA sequence: TGTGCCTGGAGGAGAGACACGAACACCGGGGAGCTGTTTTTT. Translation gives CAWRRDTNTGELFF.